This section outlines one TCR beta chain sequence together with its context. This clonotype was counted many times. Its target antigen remains unknown. No base quality information exists; no much larger clone differs at one position. The sample comes from a study of breast tumors, draining lymph nodes, adjacent tissues (dated by TCRdb to about 2016). Context from the whole study: TCR beta repertoires were compared across tumor, adjacent nontumor tissue and axillary lymph nodes obtained from breast cancer patients. In human breast cancer, the study set out to evaluate how tumor, surrounding tissue and draining lymph node repertoires relate to one another and whether T cells may move between these sites.

Measured from the cysteine to the phenylalanine, the CDR3 is 13 residues long. Solely the CDR3 DNA is kept, with 39 bases framed from the first base. The germline V gene supplies CDR1 ENHRY and CDR2 SYGVKD. V and J are truncated by 6 bases and 9 bases respectively, leaving an intervening sequence of 15 bases. Instrument used: Illumina HiSeq 2000. TCR beta chain libraries were generated by multiplex PCR amplification. The amplified TCR beta chain products were analyzed by high-throughput sequencing. TCRdb's own reprocessing of the public reads used fastp at Q25 and MiXCR and kept productive beta chains. When rows share a CDR3 protein, they turn into one entry using the most common DNA and genes. In all, the sample holds 160,000 or so distinct CDR3 sequences, and about 30% of those were seen once. Jointly, the top ten make up about 3.8% of the sample. The axillary draining lymph nodes of breast cancer patients were the source of the lymph node samples.

Beyond this particular receptor, the publication reports: Tumor and nontumor tissue repertoires were significantly more similar in luminal-like than in basal-like breast cancer. A scenario in which most tumor T cells derive from the lymph node and then expand within tumor tissue was judged to be consistent with the data. Tumors showed preferential V and J gene usage, and their T-cell repertoire diversity fell below that of lymph nodes yet above that of nontumor tissue. The study presented the conclusion that tumor T cells originate in lymph nodes as consistent with a hypothesis, not as something directly demonstrated.

The specimen was axillary lymph node tissue. The chain links TRBV10-3 with TRBJ2-1; the D segment cannot be called with confidence. This TCR derives from a female donor with breast cancer. Some clones in this sample may be carry-over from other donors' samples. The nucleotides read TGTGCCATCAGCCCTCAGGCATTAGGTGAGCAGTTCTTC. The translation is CAISPQALGEQFF.